This T cell receptor beta chain is drawn from a study of OX40 agonist ivuxolimab in advanced cancers. Background on the study: Earlier anti-PD-1, anti-PD-L1 or anti-CTLA-4 therapy was permitted; 30% to 50% had received some. General study points: Compared with CD4+, CD8+ T cells on average had more expanded clones.

TCRdb's table, derived via immunoSEQ multiplex PCR, lists solely in-frame clones and lacks some. The sample lists 70,000 to 80,000 clones; 80% to 90% were seen once. A remark on this clone: Antigen unknown.

The clonotype originates from an adult with an advanced solid tumor such as melanoma, head and neck, liver or kidney cancer. Specimen: CD4+ or CD8+ T cells sorted from blood, collected in a trial of the OX40 agonist ivuxolimab.

The CDR3, as DNA: TGTGCCAGCAGCTTAGGGGGACTAAGCTCCTACGAGCAGTACTTC. Its protein is CASSLGGLSSYEQYF. This chain links TRBV13 with TRBJ2-7; TRBD2 matches 7 bases. V dropped 0 bases and J dropped 0; count of bases not matched to a gene: 2. Germline CDR1 and CDR2: PRHDT and FYEKMQ (reference sequence). The CDR3 totals 15 residues.